This passage covers 15 T cell receptor beta chains from one sample sequenced in a study of blood T cell repertoires in COVID-19. TCRdb keeps only in-frame clones here, not all; method: immunoSEQ multiplex PCR. The sample carries roughly 120,000 clones, about four fifths recorded once. Sequencing was done on a sample of peripheral blood. Source of these receptors: a woman aged 55-69 years with acute or convalescent COVID-19.

This clone appeared once. The chain couples TRBV14 to TRBJ2-7, with 8 nucleotides matching TRBD2. J was trimmed by 2 bases and V by 1 base; bases with no gene match: 1. Per germline, CDR1 SGHDN and CDR2 FVKESK. CDR3 length: 14 amino acids. The CDR3 bases are TGTGCCAGCAGCCAAGCGGGGGGGACCTACGAGCAGTACTTC. Protein product: CASSQAGGTYEQYF. The full variable domain, completed using reference TRBV14 and TRBJ2-7, is EAGVTQFPSHSVIEKGQTVTLRCDPISGHDNLYWYRRVMGKEIKFLLHFVKESKQDESGMPNNRFLAERTGGTYSTLKVQPAELEDSGVYFCASSQAGGTYEQYFGPGTRLTVT.

This chain uses TRBV19 with TRBJ1-5, with TRBD1 matching over 8 bases. With 5 bases clipped from V and 2 bases from J, the junction kept 2 bases outside the gene matches. Germline V gene lookup returns CDR1 LNHDA and CDR2 SQIVND (reference sequence). This CDR3 spans 14 amino acids. This CDR3 reads CASSPTGGNQPQHF. CDR3 nucleotides: TGTGCCAGTAGTCCGACAGGGGGCAATCAGCCCCAGCATTTT.

Only one count was recorded for this clone. The chain recombines TRBV7-2 with TRBJ2-1; tentative D call: TRBD1 (5 bases). Germline CDR1 reads SGHTA; CDR2 reads FQGNSA. V was clipped by 2 bases and J by 5 bases, with 16 bases between them. The CDR3 runs to 16 residues. The CDR3 coding sequence is TGTGCCAGCAGCTTATTAGGCCAGGGTTACGACAATGAGCAGTTCTTC. Its translation is CASSLLGQGYDNEQFF.

The V and J genes are TRBV11-3 and TRBJ2-5; 12 nucleotides agree with TRBD2. CDR3 length: 17 amino acids. The V gene's germline CDR1 is SGHNT and CDR2 YENEEA. J lost 1 base, V lost 5 bases, and 8 bases had no gene match. The CDR3 loop is CASSLRTSGDIQETQYF. DNA for the CDR3: TGTGCCAGCAGCCTTCGGACTAGCGGGGATATCCAAGAGACCCAGTACTTC.

The rearrangement uses TRBV10-3 and TRBJ2-1; 9 bases line up with TRBD2. This CDR3 has 15 residues. Germline values: CDR1 ENHRY, CDR2 SYGVKD. V lost 8 bases, J lost 7 bases, and 12 bases stayed unmatched. This chain's CDR3 is CAISVVAGGRNEQFF. DNA for the CDR3: TGTGCCATCTCGGTTGTTGCGGGGGGGCGTAATGAGCAGTTCTTC.

This rearrangement joins TRBV27 to TRBJ1-2, with a weak D call TRBD1 (5 bases). Trimming stripped 2 bases from V and 7 bases from J, with 14 bases between. CDR3 size: 14 residues. Germline V gives CDR1 MNHEY, CDR2 SMNVEV (reference sequence). For the CDR3, the DNA is TGTGCCAGCAGTTTAGTGGGCTCGCAGGGTGGCTACACCTTC. Its translation is CASSLVGSQGGYTF.

The chain recombines TRBV20-1 with TRBJ2-5, with 7 bases that match TRBD2. The CDR3 covers 11 residues. Trimming at V came to 4 bases and at J to 8 bases, leaving 4 bases not matched to a gene. In germline, CDR1 is DFQATT, CDR2 SNEGSKA (reference sequence). This CDR3 reads CSAKAGLTQYF. Here the CDR3 DNA reads TGCAGTGCTAAAGCGGGGTTAACCCAGTACTTC.

This clone was observed a handful of times. The CDR3 nucleotides are TGTGCCAGCAGTCCAAGGACAGGGGGCGACCTGTGGAGCACAGATACGCAGTATTTT. It codes for CASSPRTGGDLWSTDTQYF. This sequence joins TRBV6-6 and TRBJ2-3, with TRBD1 identical over 11 bases. The CDR3 covers 19 residues. The germline V gene encodes CDR1 MNHNY and CDR2 SVGAGI (reference sequence). V lost 5 bases and J lost 0; bases outside the gene matches: 13.

In the case of this clone: The sample carries other DNA sequences with the same CDR3. The chain links TRBV7-3 to TRBJ1-1; 7 bases are a match to TRBD1. Germline lookup yields CDR1 SGHTA and CDR2 FQGTGA. CDR3 length equals 14 residues. The trim removed 4 bases at V and 1 base at J, leaving 3 bases unmatched. CDR3 nucleotides: TGTGCCAGCAGCTCCGGACAGGCGAACACTGAAGCTTTCTTT. Residues: CASSSGQANTEAFF.

The rearrangement links TRBV12-3 or TRBV12-4 to TRBJ2-2, with D maybe TRBD1 (6 bases). This CDR3 has 13 residues. V lost 6 bases and J 4 bases, leaving 9 bases between the germline ends. The CDR3 sequence is CASRQGGTGELFF. Written as DNA, the CDR3 is TGTGCCAGCAGACAGGGTGGCACCGGGGAGCTGTTTTTT.

The chain links TRBV6-2 or TRBV6-3 to TRBJ1-5; D is undetermined. The CDR3 has 16 amino acids. V lost 2 bases and J 6 bases, leaving 17 bases between the germline ends. Germline lookup yields CDR1 MNHEY and CDR2 SVGEGT. This CDR3 is CASSYSGVGRSQPQHF. For the CDR3, the DNA is TGTGCCAGCAGTTACAGCGGGGTGGGGAGGTCTCAGCCCCAGCATTTT.

The chain carries TRBV2 and TRBJ1-5, with D hard to call. The germline V gene encodes CDR1 SNHLY and CDR2 FYNNEI. CDR3 length: 13 residues. V lost 0 bases, J lost 6 bases, and 6 bases lay in between. Here the CDR3 reads CASSEAEFQPQHF. CDR3 sequence (DNA): TGTGCCAGCAGTGAAGCGGAGTTTCAGCCCCAGCATTTT.

V and J are TRBV18 and TRBJ2-7, with 7 positions matching TRBD2. The V gene end was trimmed by 4 bases and the J gene end by 2 bases; junction bases not matched to a gene: 2. Looked up from germline, CDR1 is KGHSH and CDR2 is LQKENI. The CDR3 is 13 residues long. The CDR3 DNA follows: TGTGCCAGCTCACAGGGACTACCCTACGAGCAGTACTTC. This sequence encodes CASSQGLPYEQYF.

Details on this clone: At one of its ends the junction is not consistent with the germline gene, which may arise from a read error. This rearrangement joins TRBV11-2 to TRBJ1-2; the D gene is possibly TRBD1 (5 bases). The CDR3 spans 13 residues. Germline V gene lookup returns CDR1 SGHAT and CDR2 FQNNGV. CDR3 bases: TGTGCCAGCAGCTCCCCCGGGACTCTCAGTTTCGCCTTC. Its translation is CASSSPGTLSFAF.

This chain uses TRBV5-1 with TRBJ2-7, with 8 bases aligning to TRBD1. Germline values: CDR1 SGHRS, CDR2 YFSETQ. V lost 4 bases, J lost 4 bases, and 13 bases stayed unmatched. This CDR3 has 16 residues. Here the CDR3 reads CASSNQYGTGHYEQYF. CDR3 nucleotide sequence: TGCGCCAGCAGCAACCAGTACGGGACAGGACATTACGAGCAGTACTTC.